This TCR beta chain was retrieved from a study of blood T cell repertoires in COVID-19. Study context: The United States, Italy and Spain supplied acute and convalescent COVID-19 samples. In each case, the material was cDNA or gDNA derived from T cells, B-cell-depleted T cells, or PBMCs.

As originally analysed: The assay estimated nucleated cells by amplifying reference gene primers. Using immunoSEQ multiplex PCR, the repertoire was profiled, and TCRdb retains in-frame clones only, with some absent. The V and J calls and clone size come from that table; D and trimming were worked out from the DNA. The sample records over 60,000 clones, roughly 89% being singletons. There are 18 residues in the CDR3. V gave up 9 bases and J gave up 5 bases, with 33 bases separating them. Sequenced material: peripheral blood. The chain has TRBV5-3 and TRBJ2-7; D may be TRBD1 (6 bases). TRBV5-3 is an open reading frame whose function is uncertain. This TCR derives from a woman aged 45 to 65 with active COVID-19. CDR3 residues: CANSTSQIRDTPPNEQYF. The DNA for the CDR3 is TGTGCCAACTCCACTTCCCAGATCCGGGACACTCCACCAAACGAGCAGTACTTC.